Shown below are 9 T cell receptor beta chains from a single sample sequenced in a study of T-cell reconstitution after alpha-beta-depleted transplantation in children. Unique molecular identifiers featured in how the TCRbeta library was prepared. Each CDR3 protein is one row after TCRdb ran MiXCR on the PCR reads. Of some 840,000 distinct CDR3 sequences listed, around 15% are singletons. This specimen was PBMCs, mostly from graft donor cells, taken 360 days after TCRalphabeta/CD19-depleted stem cell transplant. Every receptor here comes from a male patient younger than 18 who had a stem cell transplant for acute lymphoblastic leukemia, so the T cells may come from the graft donor.

The chain couples TRBV4-1 to TRBJ2-3; 14 positions match TRBD2. This CDR3 comprises 24 residues. With V trimmed by 1 base and J by 2 bases, 23 bases remained unmatched. Germline V CDR1 and CDR2: MGHRA, YSYEKL. CDR3 in amino acids: CASSQGRGVPGLAGAATFTDTQYF. In DNA, the CDR3 is TGCGCCAGCAGCCAAGGGCGCGGGGTTCCGGGACTAGCGGGAGCAGCGACCTTCACAGATACGCAGTATTTT.

The chain joins TRBV27 to TRBJ2-7, with a weak D call TRBD1 (5 bases). Between the trimmed V and J ends, which lost 5 bases and 3 bases, there was a span of 8 bases. Germline lookup yields CDR1 MNHEY and CDR2 SMNVEV (reference sequence). The length of the CDR3 is 12 residues. CDR3 bases: TGTGCCAGCAGTACCCAGGGCTACGAGCAGTACTTC. This translates into CASSTQGYEQYF.

This clonotype has just a few counts. This chain links TRBV20-1 with TRBJ2-1; TRBD2 is a possible D gene (6 bases). Germline CDR1 is DFQATT and CDR2 is SNEGSKA (reference sequence). This CDR3 has 14 residues. V shed 6 bases and J shed 2 bases, with 14 bases lying between them. CDR3 amino acids: CSAPWGRTYNEQFF. Here the CDR3 DNA reads TGCAGTGCCCCATGGGGGAGGACCTACAATGAGCAGTTCTTC.

This clonotype came up a few times. The genes are TRBV27 and TRBJ2-2; 7 positions match TRBD2. The CDR3 has 15 amino acids. Germline CDR1 reads MNHEY; CDR2 reads SMNVEV (reference sequence). The trim removed 2 bases at V and 6 bases at J, leaving 6 bases unmatched. CDR3: CASSLLAASSGELFF. The CDR3 DNA reads as TGTGCCAGCAGTTTACTAGCGGCATCTTCCGGGGAGCTGTTTTTT.

The rearrangement uses TRBV7-9 and TRBJ1-6; D call uncertain. Germline assignment: CDR1 SEHNR and CDR2 FQNEAQ (reference sequence). V was trimmed by 2 bases and J by 10 bases, leaving 6 bases between them. The CDR3 totals 12 residues. DNA for the CDR3: TGTGCCAGCAGCTTATTTGGATCACCCCTCCACTTT. Its protein product is CASSLFGSPLHF.

The J gene is TRBJ2-7, the V gene TRBV5-1; tentatively, D is TRBD2 (5 bases). V lost 4 bases to trimming and J lost 3 bases, with 14 bases between them. The CDR3 length is 14 residues. Germline V gene data show CDR1 as SGHRS and CDR2 as YFSETQ. The CDR3 spells CASSLPGNDYEQYF. The CDR3 nucleotides are TGCGCCAGCAGCCTCCCCGGGAATGACTACGAGCAGTACTTC.

This clonotype was seen a few times. CDR3 sequence: CASSPRTGRYSEQYF. CDR3 bases: TGTGCCAGCAGTCCGCGGACAGGGAGGTACTCCGAGCAGTACTTC. V gene TRBV25-1 combines with J gene TRBJ2-7, with 8 bases matching TRBD1. V dropped 5 bases and J dropped 6; count of bases not matched to a gene: 12. Germline V gene lookup returns CDR1 MGHDK and CDR2 SYGVNS. The CDR3 has 15 amino acids.

This clonotype occurred a few times. The V call is TRBV12-3 or TRBV12-4, the J call TRBJ2-1, with TRBD2 matching 14 bases. The ends lost 4 bases at V and 4 bases at J; junction bases unmatched: 9. This CDR3 has 18 amino acids. CDR3 sequence (DNA): TGTGCCAGCAGTTACCCCCTCTGGACTAGCGGGAGGTACAATGAGCAGTTCTTC. Protein product: CASSYPLWTSGRYNEQFF.

This clonotype has more than one count but fewer than ten. J is TRBJ2-1 and V is TRBV7-8; D tentatively reads TRBD1 or TRBD2 (6 bases each). The germline V gene has CDR1 SGHVS and CDR2 FQNEAQ. This CDR3 is built from 16 residues. Trimming took off 5 bases at V and 4 bases at J, with 18 bases between the two ends. The CDR3 is CASSVLPRGPYNEQFF. DNA of the CDR3: TGTGCCAGCAGCGTCCTTCCTCGGGGGCCATACAATGAGCAGTTCTTC.